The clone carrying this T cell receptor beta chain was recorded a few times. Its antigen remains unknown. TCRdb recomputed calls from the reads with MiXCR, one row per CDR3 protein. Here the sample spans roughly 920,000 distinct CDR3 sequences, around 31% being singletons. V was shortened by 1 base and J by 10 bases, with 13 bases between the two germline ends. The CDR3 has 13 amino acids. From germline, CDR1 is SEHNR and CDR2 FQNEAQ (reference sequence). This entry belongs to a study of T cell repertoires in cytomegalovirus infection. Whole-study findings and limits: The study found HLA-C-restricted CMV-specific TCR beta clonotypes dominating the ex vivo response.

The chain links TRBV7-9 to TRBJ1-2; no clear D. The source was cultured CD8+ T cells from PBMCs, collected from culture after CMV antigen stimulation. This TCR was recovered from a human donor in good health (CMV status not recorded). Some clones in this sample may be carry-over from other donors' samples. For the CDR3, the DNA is TGTGCCAGCAGCTTAGGGGAGAGGAAAGCCTACACCTTC. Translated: CASSLGERKAYTF. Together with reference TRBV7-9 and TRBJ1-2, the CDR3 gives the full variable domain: DTGVSQNPRHKITKRGQNVTFRCDPISEHNRLYWYRQTLGQGPEFLTYFQNEAQLEKSRLLSDRFSAERPKGSFSTLEIQRTEQGDSAMYLCASSLGERKAYTFGSGTRLTVV.